The 5 T cell receptor beta chains presented below share a single source sample, sequenced in a study of T cell responses to AZD1222 COVID-19 vaccine. Sequencing was performed with immunoSEQ multiplex PCR; in TCRdb, only in-frame clones are kept and a portion is missing. Found here are around 120,000 clones, approximately 93% of them singletons; the top ten hold under 3.5%. Source: peripheral blood, taken on day 0 of AZD1222 vaccination. These receptors originate from an adult in good health.

The chain couples TRBV6-1 to TRBJ1-3, with a tentative D call TRBD1 (6 bases). Germline V gene lookup returns CDR1 MNHNS and CDR2 SASEGT. The CDR3 is 14 amino acids. The ends were cut back, 1 base at V and 7 bases at J, with 11 bases in the middle. The CDR3 reads CASSEVQGRNTIYF. The DNA of the CDR3 is TGTGCCAGCAGTGAAGTGCAGGGGCGGAACACCATATATTTT.

This clone was detected once. This sequence joins TRBV5-4 and TRBJ2-4; 13 bases agree with TRBD2. Germline V gene sequence: CDR1 SGHNT, CDR2 YYREEE (reference sequence). This CDR3 is built from 17 residues. V shed 0 bases, J shed 9 bases, and the junction held 9 bases outside the gene matches. The CDR3: CASSLGGLAGYSGIQYF. The CDR3 nucleotides read TGTGCCAGCAGCTTGGGGGGACTAGCGGGATATAGCGGCATTCAGTACTTC.

The table lists this clone with a count of one. This chain links TRBV27 with TRBJ2-6; D might be TRBD1 (5 bases). V lost 3 bases, J lost 0 bases, and 21 bases lay in between. Germline-derived CDR1 and CDR2 are MNHEY and SMNVEV (reference sequence). The CDR3 length is 20 residues. CDR3 sequence (DNA): TGTGCCAGCAGTTTTCGATCGACAGCGCTATTTATCTCTGGGGCCAACGTCCTGACTTTC. Residues: CASSFRSTALFISGANVLTF.

The chain uses TRBV27 and TRBJ2-7; D remains ambiguous. The CDR3 consists of 11 residues. CDR1 and CDR2 (germline): MNHEY, SMNVEV (reference sequence). The V end lost 7 bases, the J end lost 0 bases, and 4 bases lay between the germline ends. CDR3 loop: CASKNSYEQYF. In DNA, the CDR3 is TGTGCCAGCAAAAACTCCTACGAGCAGTACTTC.

This chain uses TRBV5-1 with TRBJ2-5; D possibly matches TRBD1 or TRBD2 (6 bases each). Germline CDR1 SGHRS, CDR2 YFSETQ. V was clipped by 0 bases and J by 2 bases, with 8 bases between them. The CDR3 sequence is 14 residues long. The CDR3 region has the DNA TGCGCCAGCAGCTTGGAAGGGGGGCAAGAGACCCAGTACTTC. This gives the protein CASSLEGGQETQYF.